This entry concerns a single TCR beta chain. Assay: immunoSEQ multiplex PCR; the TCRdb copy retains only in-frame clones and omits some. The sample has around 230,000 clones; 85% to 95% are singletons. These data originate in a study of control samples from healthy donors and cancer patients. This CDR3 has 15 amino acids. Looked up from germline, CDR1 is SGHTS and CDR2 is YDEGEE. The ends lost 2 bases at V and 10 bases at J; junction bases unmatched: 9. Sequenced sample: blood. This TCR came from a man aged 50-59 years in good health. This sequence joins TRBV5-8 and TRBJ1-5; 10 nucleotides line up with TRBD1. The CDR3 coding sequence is TGTGCCAGCAGCTTATCCCAGGACAGGGGGATCCCCCAGCATTTT. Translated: CASSLSQDRGIPQHF.